This TCR beta chain originates from a study of cytomegalovirus exposure and HLA in healthy donors. Whole-study results and caveats: Several V segments, TRBV6-2 and TRBV6-3 among them, could not be told apart and were dropped.

Concerning this clone: The antigen is unknown.

Primers for the PCR totalled 60 Vbeta and 13 Jbeta. Sequencing used immunoSEQ multiplex PCR; TCRdb keeps in-frame clones, though not all of them. The sample includes around 130,000 clones, 75% to 90% of them seen just once. Germline assignment: CDR1 MNHEY and CDR2 SVGAGI. The J segment lost 5 bases and the V segment lost 5 bases, leaving 2 bases of the junction unmatched. The CDR3 is 12 amino acids. What was sequenced was PBMCs. The origin of this receptor is a female donor in good health and CMV-seronegative. The V and J genes are TRBV6-5 and TRBJ2-7, with TRBD1 identical over 8 bases. The CDR3 loop is CASSAQGDEQYF. Written as DNA, the CDR3 is TGTGCCAGCAGTGCACAGGGGGACGAGCAGTACTTC.